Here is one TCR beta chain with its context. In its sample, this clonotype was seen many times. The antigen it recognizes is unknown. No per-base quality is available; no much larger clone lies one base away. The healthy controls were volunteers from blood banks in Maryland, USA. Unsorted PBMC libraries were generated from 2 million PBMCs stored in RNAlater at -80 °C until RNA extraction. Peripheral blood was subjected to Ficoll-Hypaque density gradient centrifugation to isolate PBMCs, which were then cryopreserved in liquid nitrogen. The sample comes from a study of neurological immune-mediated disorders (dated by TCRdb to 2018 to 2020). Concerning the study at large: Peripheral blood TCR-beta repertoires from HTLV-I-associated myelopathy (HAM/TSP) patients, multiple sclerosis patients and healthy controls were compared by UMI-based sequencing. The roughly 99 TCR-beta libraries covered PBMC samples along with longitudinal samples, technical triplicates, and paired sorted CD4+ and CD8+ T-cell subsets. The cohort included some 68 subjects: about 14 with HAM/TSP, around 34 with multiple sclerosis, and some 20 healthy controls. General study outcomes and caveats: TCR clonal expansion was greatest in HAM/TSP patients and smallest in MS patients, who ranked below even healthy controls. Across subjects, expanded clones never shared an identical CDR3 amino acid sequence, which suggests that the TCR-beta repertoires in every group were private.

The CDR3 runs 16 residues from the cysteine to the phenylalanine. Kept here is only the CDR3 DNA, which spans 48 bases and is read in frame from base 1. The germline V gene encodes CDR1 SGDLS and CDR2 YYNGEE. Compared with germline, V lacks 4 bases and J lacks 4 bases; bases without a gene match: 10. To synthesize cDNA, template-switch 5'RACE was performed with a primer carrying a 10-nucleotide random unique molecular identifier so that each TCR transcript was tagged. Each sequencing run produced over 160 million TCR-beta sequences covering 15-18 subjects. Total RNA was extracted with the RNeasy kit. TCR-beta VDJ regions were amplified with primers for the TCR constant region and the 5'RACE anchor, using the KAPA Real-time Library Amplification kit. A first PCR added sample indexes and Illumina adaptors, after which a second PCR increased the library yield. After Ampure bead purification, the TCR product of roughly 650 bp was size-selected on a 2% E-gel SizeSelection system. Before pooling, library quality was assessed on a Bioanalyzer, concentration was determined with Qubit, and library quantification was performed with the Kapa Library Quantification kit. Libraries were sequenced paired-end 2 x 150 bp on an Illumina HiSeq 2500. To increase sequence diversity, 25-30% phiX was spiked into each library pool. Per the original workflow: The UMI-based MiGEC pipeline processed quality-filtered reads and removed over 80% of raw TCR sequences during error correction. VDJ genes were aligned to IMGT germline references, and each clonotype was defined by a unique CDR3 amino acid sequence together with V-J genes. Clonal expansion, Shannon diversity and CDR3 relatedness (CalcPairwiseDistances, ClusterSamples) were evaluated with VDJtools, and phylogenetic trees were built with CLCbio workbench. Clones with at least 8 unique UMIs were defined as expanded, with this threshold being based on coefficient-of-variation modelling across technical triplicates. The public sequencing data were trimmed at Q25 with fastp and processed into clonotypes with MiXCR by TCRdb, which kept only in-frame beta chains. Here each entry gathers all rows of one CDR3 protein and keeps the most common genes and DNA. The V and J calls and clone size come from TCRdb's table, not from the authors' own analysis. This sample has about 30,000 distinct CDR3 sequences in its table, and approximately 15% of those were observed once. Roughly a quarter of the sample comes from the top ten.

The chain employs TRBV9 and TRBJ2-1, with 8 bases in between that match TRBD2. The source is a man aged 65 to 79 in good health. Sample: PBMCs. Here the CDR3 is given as CASSPSGGARYNEQFF. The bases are TGTGCCAGCAGCCCATCGGGGGGGGCTCGTTACAATGAGCAGTTCTTC.